Below are 5 T cell receptor beta chains sequenced from a single sample in a study of early T cells in non-severe SARS-CoV-2 infection. Via MiXCR, TCRdb re-called the 5' RACE reads, giving one row per CDR3 protein. This table holds some 98,000 distinct CDR3 sequences, 15% to 20% found once. The material sequenced was whole blood. Source of these receptors: an adult who was a healthcare worker with PCR-confirmed SARS-CoV-2 infection or an uninfected control (not recorded which).

This clonotype has only a few counts. The chain employs TRBV4-3 and TRBJ2-1, with no clear D. Trimming left V 6 bases short and J 6 bases short, with 3 bases between. The CDR3 runs to 10 residues. CDR1 is LGHNA, CDR2 YSLEER, per germline. The chain's CDR3 is CASRPNEQFF. As DNA, the CDR3 is TGCGCCAGCAGACCCAATGAGCAGTTCTTC.

The chain recombines TRBV6-6 with TRBJ1-2, with D possibly TRBD1 on 6 matching bases. CDR1 and CDR2 (germline): MNHNY, SVGAGI (reference sequence). V gave up 5 bases and J gave up 6 bases, with 22 bases separating them. This CDR3 region has 16 residues. This CDR3 reads CASSPDSAYREDGYTF. CDR3 nucleotide sequence: TGTGCCAGCAGTCCGGACAGCGCATATCGTGAGGATGGCTACACCTTC.

The gene calls are TRBV6-2 or TRBV6-3 and TRBJ2-5, with 10 bases lining up with TRBD1. Germline V gene sequence: CDR1 MNHEY, CDR2 SVGEGT. Germline trimming cut 5 bases from V and 6 bases from J; bases unmatched to any gene: 12. The CDR3 runs 16 residues. The CDR3 DNA reads as TGTGCCAGCAGTCCCGACCCCGGACAGGGGGGCAAGACCCAGTACTTC. Translating gives CASSPDPGQGGKTQYF.

The chain has TRBV12-3 or TRBV12-4 and TRBJ1-1; D remains unclear. With 3 bases removed from V and 6 bases from J, the gap between germline ends came to 11 bases. This CDR3 comprises 13 residues. The CDR3 here is CASSLARRAEAFF. The DNA of the CDR3 is TGTGCCAGCAGTTTGGCCCGTCGGGCTGAAGCTTTCTTT.

This clonotype was counted only a few times. The chain couples TRBV10-2 to TRBJ2-5; 12 positions agree with TRBD2. This CDR3 has 16 amino acids. Trimming at V came to 7 bases and at J to 4 bases, leaving 10 bases not matched to a gene. The V gene's germline CDR1 is WSHSY and CDR2 SAAADI. The CDR3 sequence: CASMEPTSGGGETQYF. The DNA of the CDR3 is TGCGCCAGCATGGAGCCGACTAGCGGGGGTGGAGAGACCCAGTACTTC.